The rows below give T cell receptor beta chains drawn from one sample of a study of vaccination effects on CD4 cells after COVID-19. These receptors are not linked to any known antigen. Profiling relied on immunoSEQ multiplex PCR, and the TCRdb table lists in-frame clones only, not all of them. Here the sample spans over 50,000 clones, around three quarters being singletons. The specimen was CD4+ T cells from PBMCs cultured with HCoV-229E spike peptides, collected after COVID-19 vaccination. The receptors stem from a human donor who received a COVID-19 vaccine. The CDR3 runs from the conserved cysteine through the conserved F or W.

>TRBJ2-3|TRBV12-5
CASGLVTGTDTQYF
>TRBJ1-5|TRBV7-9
CASSRYLGTGNQPQHF
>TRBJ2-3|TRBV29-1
CSVEAGVRTDTQYF
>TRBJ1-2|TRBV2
CASQPGQGILDDYGYTF
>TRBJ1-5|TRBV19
CASSRGKSPSNQPQHF
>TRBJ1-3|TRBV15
CATSRVDSRGTGNTIYF
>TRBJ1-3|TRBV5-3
CARSLESLSTGGNTIYF
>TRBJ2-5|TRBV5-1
CASRNGAAGGQRETQYF
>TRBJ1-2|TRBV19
CASSILAGGSYGYTF
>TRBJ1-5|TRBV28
CASSSPVGNQPQHF
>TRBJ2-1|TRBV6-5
CASRAPSSYNEQFF
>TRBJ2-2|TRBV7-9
CASSGQGANTGELFF
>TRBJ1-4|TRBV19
CASSTSRGATNEKLFF
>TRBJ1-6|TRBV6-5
CASSYAGQWGRSPLHF
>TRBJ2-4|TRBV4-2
CASSQERVPENIQYF
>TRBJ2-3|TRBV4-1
CASSARGQDRTDTQYF